The clone carrying this TCR beta chain appeared a single time. Trimming removed 4 bases from V and 4 bases from J, with 17 bases in between. The CDR3 contains 16 residues. Germline-derived CDR1 and CDR2 are MDHEN and SYDVKM. The entry originates in a study of blood T cell repertoires in COVID-19. Cohorts were determined from participant-reported clinical history. As handled by the study authors: Nucleated cell counts were estimated from reference gene primer amplification. Produced via immunoSEQ multiplex PCR; TCRdb's table is partial and in-frame only. The V and J calls and the clone size are those of that table, but D and trimming were determined from the DNA. The table shows hundreds of thousands of clones, with roughly 90% occurring only once.

This sequence was found in a young woman who had been exposed to COVID-19. Sequenced input: PBMCs or T cells enriched from blood (not recorded which). The genes are TRBV28 and TRBJ1-5, with D possibly being TRBD1 (6 bases). The CDR3: CASSSIEGEENQPQHF. CDR3 DNA: TGTGCCAGCAGTTCGATAGAGGGGGAAGAGAATCAGCCCCAGCATTTT.